The rows below give T cell receptor beta chains drawn from one sample of a study of cytomegalovirus exposure and HLA in healthy donors. TCRdb's table, derived via immunoSEQ multiplex PCR, lists solely in-frame clones and lacks some. The sample holds fewer than 95,000 clones, over 60% seen once. The sequenced sample consisted of PBMCs. The receptors originated from a woman aged 50 to 60 in good health and CMV-seropositive. CDR3s include the opening cysteine and the closing phenylalanine or tryptophan. D genes are given only for firm matches. Part of the rows lack a size; the others show once, few, many or a class for expanded clones.

V gene,J gene,D gene,clone size,CDR3 length,CDR3 DNA,CDR3 protein
TRBV4-2,TRBJ1-1,.,.,15,TGTGCCAGCAGCCAAACCGTTGCGGTAAACACTGAAGCTTTCTTT,CASSQTVAVNTEAFF
TRBV6-5,TRBJ2-7,TRBD1,.,12,TGTGCCAGCAGCCCGGGACAGGGACGGCAGTACTTC,CASSPGQGRQYF
TRBV30,TRBJ1-2,TRBD1,few,13,TGTGCGGTGACAGGGAATGGCCATTGGGGCTACACCTTC,CAVTGNGHWGYTF
TRBV15,TRBJ2-3,TRBD2,.,14,TGTGCCACCGACCGACTAGCTGGGGGAGATACGCAGTATTTT,CATDRLAGGDTQYF
TRBV5-6,TRBJ2-7,TRBD1,few,15,TGTGCCAGCAGCTTGGGCGGGACAGGGGTTTACGAGCAGTACTTC,CASSLGGTGVYEQYF
TRBV7-9,TRBJ2-2,.,once,14,TGTTCCAGCAGCTTACCACTTTTCACCGGGGAGCTGTTTTTT,CSSSLPLFTGELFF
TRBV5-1,TRBJ2-7,TRBD1,.,15,TGCGCCAGCAGCCTCGGGACAGGGGGTACCTACGAGCAGTACTTC,CASSLGTGGTYEQYF
TRBV9,TRBJ2-7,TRBD1,.,15,TGTGCCAGCAGCCCCCGTATAGGGACAGGGGAAGAGCAGTACTTC,CASSPRIGTGEEQYF
TRBV2,TRBJ1-1,TRBD1,.,14,TGTGCCAGCAGTGACCAATCCTCGACAGGGCAGGCTTTCTTT,CASSDQSSTGQAFF
TRBV4-1,TRBJ1-5,TRBD1,.,15,TGTGCCAGCAGCCACTCCGGACAGGGGGCACAGCCCCAGCATTTT,CASSHSGQGAQPQHF
TRBV6-1,TRBJ1-5,.,.,14,TGTGCCAGCAGTGAGGGGGCGGCTAATCAGCCCCAGCATTTT,CASSEGAANQPQHF
TRBV7-9,TRBJ2-3,TRBD2,.,17,TGTGCCAGCAGCTCCACGGATAGCGGGGGCAACACAGATACGCAGTATTTT,CASSSTDSGGNTDTQYF
TRBV7-3,TRBJ2-1,TRBD2,.,16,TGTGCCAGCAGCTTAAAAGGGACTAGGGGCTACAATGAGCAGTTCTTC,CASSLKGTRGYNEQFF
TRBV28,TRBJ1-2,.,.,15,TGTGCCAGCAGTTCCCCTCAGGGCCTTAACTATGGCTACACCTTC,CASSSPQGLNYGYTF
TRBV10-1,TRBJ1-2,.,.,17,TGCGCCAGCCCCTGGGGCGGGGGGCCGAACTCTAACTATGGCTACACCTTC,CASPWGGGPNSNYGYTF
TRBV27,TRBJ2-7,TRBD2,.,15,TGTGCCAGCAGGGGAGGACTAGCGGGAAACTACGAGCAGTACTTC,CASRGGLAGNYEQYF
TRBV27,TRBJ1-4,TRBD1,.,15,TGTGCCAGCAGTGCCTACAGGGGATGGATCGAAAAACTGTTTTTT,CASSAYRGWIEKLFF
TRBV5-1,TRBJ1-2,.,.,13,TGCGCCAGCAGCTTGGAGTCGACAGGTGGCTACACCTTC,CASSLESTGGYTF
TRBV7-2,TRBJ1-1,.,.,19,TGTGCCAGCAGCTTACTGGGAATAGGACAGCTGAGGCTCAACACTGAAGCTTTCTTT,CASSLLGIGQLRLNTEAFF
TRBV5-6,TRBJ2-7,TRBD1,.,15,TGTGCCAGCAGCTTGGAGGGGGCCGCGGGCTACGAGCAGTACTTC,CASSLEGAAGYEQYF
TRBV2,TRBJ2-5,.,few,14,TGTGCCAGCAGTGATGAACAGTCCCAAGAGACCCAGTACTTC,CASSDEQSQETQYF
TRBV27,TRBJ2-2,TRBD2,.,22,TGTGCCAGCAGTTTAGACCCCCCAAGAGGACTAGCGGGGGGGCAGTACACCGGGGAGCTGTTTTTT,CASSLDPPRGLAGGQYTGELFF
TRBV5-6,TRBJ2-7,.,.,14,TGTGCCAGCAGCCATCCAATTCAGGGCCACGAGCAGTACTTC,CASSHPIQGHEQYF
TRBV6-6,TRBJ1-1,TRBD1,few,15,TGTGCCAGCAGTTACACAGTCAGGGGGCGAACTGAAGCTTTCTTT,CASSYTVRGRTEAFF
TRBV5-6,TRBJ2-2,TRBD1,.,14,TGTGCCAGCAGCCCTCGGACAGGCACCGGGGAGCTGTTTTTT,CASSPRTGTGELFF
TRBV6-5,TRBJ2-1,TRBD2,.,13,TGTGCCAGCAGAACCAGGCGGGGGGGAGGTGAGTTCTTC,CASRTRRGGGEFF
TRBV11-2,TRBJ2-7,.,.,14,TGTGCCAGCAGCTTAGCTACAGGGCAGGACGAGCAGTACTTC,CASSLATGQDEQYF
TRBV19,TRBJ2-5,TRBD1,.,13,TGTGCCAGTTCCGGGACAGGGGGAGAGACCCAGTACTTC,CASSGTGGETQYF
TRBV11-2,TRBJ2-1,TRBD2,once,15,TGTGCCAGCAGCCCTGGCCTAGCGGGGGCCAATGAGCAGTTCTTC,CASSPGLAGANEQFF
TRBV7-2,TRBJ2-7,TRBD1,.,15,TGTGCCAGCAGCTTAGATTGGGCAGGGGGCTACGAGCAGTACTTC,CASSLDWAGGYEQYF
TRBV9,TRBJ2-3,.,.,16,TGTGCCAGCAGCGTTACCGGGACTCCAAACACAGATACGCAGTATTTT,CASSVTGTPNTDTQYF
TRBV7-2,TRBJ2-4,TRBD2,few,16,TGTGCCAGCAGCACCCGGACTAGCGGGGGGGCGGTCATTCAGTACTTC,CASSTRTSGGAVIQYF
TRBV7-9,TRBJ2-3,TRBD2,.,15,TGTGCCAGCAGCCCGACTAGCGGGGGCACAGATACGCAGTATTTT,CASSPTSGGTDTQYF
TRBV9,TRBJ2-5,TRBD2,.,16,TGTGCCAGCAGCGTAGGGATTGCTAGCGGGGGGCAGACCCAGTACTTC,CASSVGIASGGQTQYF
TRBV5-1,TRBJ1-2,TRBD1,.,15,TGCGCCAGCAGCCCGGGGACAGGGGATAACTATGGCTACACCTTC,CASSPGTGDNYGYTF
TRBV6-6,TRBJ2-1,TRBD2,.,13,TGTGCCAGCAGTAACGGGGGGTTCAATGAGCAGTTCTTC,CASSNGGFNEQFF
TRBV9,TRBJ2-3,TRBD2,.,15,TGTGCCAGCAAGGCTAGCGGGGGGGCAACAGATACGCAGTATTTT,CASKASGGATDTQYF
TRBV7-2,TRBJ2-2,.,.,15,TGTGCCAGCAGCGTCGGACTCGGGTCCACCGGGGAGCTGTTTTTT,CASSVGLGSTGELFF
TRBV6-5,TRBJ2-2,.,few,15,TGTGCCAGCAGTTTAACAGGGGGGGACACGAAGGTGCTGTTTTTT,CASSLTGGDTKVLFF
TRBV19,TRBJ1-6,TRBD1,.,17,TGTGCCAGTAGTATTGGGACAGGGGGCGTTTTCGGTTCACCCCTCCACTTT,CASSIGTGGVFGSPLHF
TRBV4-1,TRBJ2-7,.,few,13,TGCGCCAGCAGCCAAGATGAGGCTGCGGGCCAGTACTTC,CASSQDEAAGQYF
TRBV6-5,TRBJ1-2,TRBD1,.,16,TGTGCCAGCAGTTACCTACAGGGGGTTCGTAACTATGGCTACACCTTC,CASSYLQGVRNYGYTF
TRBV5-1,TRBJ2-2,TRBD1,.,17,TGCGCCAGCAGCTTGGCCCCGGACAGGGGAGGCACCGGGGAGCTGTTTTTT,CASSLAPDRGGTGELFF
TRBV11-3,TRBJ1-1,.,.,13,TGTGCCAGCAGCCCACGAGGGAACACTGAAGCTTTCTTT,CASSPRGNTEAFF
TRBV11-2,TRBJ2-7,TRBD2,.,15,TGTGCCAGCAGCCCTGGTAGCGGGGGGTCTTGGGAGCAGTACTTC,CASSPGSGGSWEQYF
TRBV2,TRBJ2-5,TRBD2,.,14,TGTGCCAGCAGTTCCGGGACTACACTCGAGACCCAGTACTTC,CASSSGTTLETQYF
TRBV5-6,TRBJ1-1,TRBD1,.,16,TGTGCCAGCAGCTCCCGGACAGGGGGCATCTTCATTGAAGCTTTCTTT,CASSSRTGGIFIEAFF
TRBV29-1,TRBJ2-5,.,.,12,TGCAGCGTTGACAGGGGTCAAGAGACCCAGTACTTC,CSVDRGQETQYF
TRBV27,TRBJ2-1,.,.,16,TGTGCCAGCAGTTTATCGATAGCGGCCCCGGGGGATGAGCAGTTCTTC,CASSLSIAAPGDEQFF
TRBV19,TRBJ1-2,.,.,14,TGTGCCAGTACCCGGACAGCTAATAACTATGGCTACACCTTC,CASTRTANNYGYTF
TRBV18,TRBJ2-3,TRBD1,.,16,TGTGCCAGCTCACCACCGACAGGGGGAGGAAAAGATACGCAGTATTTT,CASSPPTGGGKDTQYF
TRBV18,TRBJ2-7,.,.,11,TGTGCCAGCTCAGTAGCGGACGAGCAGTACTTC,CASSVADEQYF
TRBV19,TRBJ1-2,TRBD1,.,15,TGTGCCAGTAGTGCCCCGGACAGGGAAGCAGGTGGCTACACCTTC,CASSAPDREAGGYTF